The 29 T cell receptor beta chains below all came from one sample that was sequenced in a study of T cell responses to AZD1222 COVID-19 vaccine. Repertoires were generated with immunoSEQ multiplex PCR, while TCRdb's copy carries only in-frame clones and drops some. Found here are 180,000 or so clones, just over 90% of them singletons; the top ten hold 1.3%. The source was peripheral blood, collected 28 days after the second AZD1222 dose. The receptors come from an adult who received the AZD1222 COVID-19 vaccine.

J is TRBJ2-5 and V is TRBV11-1; D unresolved. The CDR3 is 13 amino acids. V shed 6 bases and J shed 4 bases, with 12 bases lying between them. Germline V gives CDR1 SGHAT, CDR2 FQDESV (reference sequence). The CDR3 DNA follows: TGTGCCAGCAGTCCCGGATCGGGAGAGACCCAGTACTTC. This sequence encodes CASSPGSGETQYF. The full variable domain, with the rest looked up from reference TRBV11-1 and TRBJ2-5, is EAEVAQSPRYKITEKSQAVAFWCDPISGHATLYWYRQILGQGPELLVQFQDESVVDDSQLPKDRFSAERLKGVDSTLKIQPAELGDSAMYLCASSPGSGETQYFGPGTRLLVL.

The count of this clone is one. CDR3 amino acids: CAWSGVDEQYF. The CDR3 DNA sequence: TGTGCCTGGAGTGGGGTTGACGAGCAGTACTTC. The chain carries TRBV30 and TRBJ2-7; the D is unclear. CDR1 and CDR2 from the germline V gene are GTSNPN and SVGIG (reference sequence). V was shortened by 1 base and J by 5 bases, with 6 bases between the two germline ends. The CDR3 is 11 residues long.

This sequence joins TRBV6-5 and TRBJ1-1; D not resolved. This CDR3 is built from 13 residues. Germline values: CDR1 MNHEY, CDR2 SVGAGI. Trimming left V 0 bases short and J 6 bases short, with 8 bases between. CDR3 in DNA: TGTGCCAGCAGTTACTCAGGGAATTCTGAAGCTTTCTTT. Translating gives CASSYSGNSEAFF.

The sample holds one count of this clone. The chain links TRBV5-1 to TRBJ2-3, with 10 bases lining up with TRBD2. Germline V gene sequence: CDR1 SGHRS, CDR2 YFSETQ. J lost 0 bases, V lost 2 bases, and 3 bases had no gene match. The CDR3 loop spans 16 amino acids. In DNA form, the CDR3 reads TGCGCCAGCAGCTTTGGACTAGCGGCTAGCACAGATACGCAGTATTTT. It translates to CASSFGLAASTDTQYF.

The J gene is TRBJ2-2, the V gene TRBV19, with D possibly being TRBD1 (6 bases). Germline CDR1 reads LNHDA; CDR2 reads SQIVND (reference sequence). This CDR3 is 12 amino acids long. The V end was cut by 6 bases, the J end by 9 bases, with 11 bases between. In nucleotides, the CDR3 is TGTGCCAGTAGGGGGGCCGTCCGGGAGCTGTTTTTT. The encoded protein is CASRGAVRELFF.

The chain employs TRBV4-3 and TRBJ1-5; D call uncertain. The V gene's germline CDR1 is LGHNA and CDR2 YSLEER. The V end lost 0 bases, the J end lost 0 bases, and 3 bases lay between the germline ends. This CDR3 region has 14 residues. The CDR3 reads CASSQDRSNQPQHF. CDR3 nucleotide sequence: TGCGCCAGCAGCCAAGATCGTAGCAATCAGCCCCAGCATTTT.

The V gene is TRBV30, the J gene TRBJ1-2; tentative D call: TRBD1 (5 bases). Germline CDR1 is GTSNPN and CDR2 is SVGIG (reference sequence). The V and J ends lost 2 bases and 4 bases respectively, with 14 bases between them. CDR3 size: 14 residues. CDR3 amino acids: CAWSSQLGGYGYTF. The CDR3 nucleotides read TGTGCCTGGAGTTCCCAGCTGGGGGGCTATGGCTACACCTTC.

The chain has TRBV11-2 and TRBJ2-1, with D uncertain. The CDR3 totals 15 residues. CDR1 is SGHAT and CDR2 is FQNNGV in the germline V gene. V was pared by 1 base and J by 5 bases, with 12 bases between. CDR3 nucleotides: TGTGCCAGCAGCTTAGTTCGAGGCCTTAACAATGAGCAGTTCTTC. Encoded protein: CASSLVRGLNNEQFF.

Turning to this clone: Distinct nucleotide sequences in the sample also encode this CDR3. The V and J genes are TRBV20-1 and TRBJ2-1; D perhaps matches TRBD2 (6 bases). Trimming pared 3 bases from V and 7 bases from J, leaving 7 bases between. CDR1 is DFQATT and CDR2 is SNEGSKA in the germline V gene (reference sequence). The CDR3 covers 11 residues. This CDR3 is CSARDYNEQFF. CDR3 DNA sequence: TGCAGTGCTAGGGACTATAATGAGCAGTTCTTC.

This clone was seen a single time. The chain carries TRBV7-9 and TRBJ1-1; 8 bases line up with TRBD1. Germline V gives CDR1 SEHNR, CDR2 FQNEAQ (reference sequence). V was clipped by 5 bases and J by 4 bases; unmatched bases: 9. The CDR3 spans 15 residues. CDR3 nucleotide sequence: TGTGCCAGCAGCCCCCTGACAGGGGTAAGCACTGAAGCTTTCTTT. It translates to CASSPLTGVSTEAFF.

This chain joins TRBV6-2 or TRBV6-3 and TRBJ2-3, with 9 bases that match TRBD2. With V trimmed by 6 bases and J by 5 bases, 12 bases remained unmatched. CDR1 is MNHEY and CDR2 is SVGEGT in the germline V gene. The CDR3 loop spans 16 amino acids. The CDR3 reads CASSSPAGGPEDTQYF. The CDR3 DNA reads as TGTGCCAGCAGCTCCCCGGCGGGAGGGCCGGAAGATACGCAGTATTTT.

This clone was picked up one time. The DNA of the CDR3 is TGTGCCAGCACCCCAGGTGGGACTAGCGCCTACAATGAGCAGTTCTTC. Translating it yields CASTPGGTSAYNEQFF. The chain joins TRBV7-9 to TRBJ2-1; the match to TRBD2 covers 10 bases. The CDR3 length is 16 residues. Germline trimming cut 7 bases from V and 2 bases from J; bases unmatched to any gene: 8. Per germline, CDR1 SEHNR and CDR2 FQNEAQ (reference sequence).

This clone is a singleton in its sample. The chain employs TRBV5-1 and TRBJ2-5; D possibly corresponds to TRBD2 (5 bases). Between the trimmed V and J ends, which lost 4 bases and 5 bases, there was a span of 15 bases. Germline CDR1 SGHRS, CDR2 YFSETQ. CDR3 size: 14 residues. CDR3: CASSTPVPGETQYF. The CDR3, as DNA: TGCGCCAGCAGCACCCCCGTCCCGGGGGAGACCCAGTACTTC.

This chain uses TRBV28 with TRBJ2-3; 11 nucleotides align to TRBD1. CDR1 is MDHEN and CDR2 is SYDVKM in the germline V gene. With 10 bases clipped from V and 6 bases from J, the junction kept 9 bases outside the gene matches. The CDR3 sequence is 14 residues long. As DNA, the CDR3 is TGTGCCACCTCGGACAGGGGGCCGGGGGATACGCAGTATTTT. It specifies CATSDRGPGDTQYF.

V and J are TRBV5-6 and TRBJ2-7; 8 bases agree with TRBD2. After removal of 7 bases from V and 9 bases from J, the junction contained 12 bases not matched to a gene. The CDR3 sequence is 13 residues long. CDR1 is SGHDT and CDR2 is YYEEEE in the germline V gene. This chain's CDR3 is CASSLGGAPGQYF. The DNA for the CDR3 is TGTGCCAGCTCTCTCGGGGGGGCCCCTGGGCAGTACTTC.

The chain recombines TRBV15 with TRBJ2-5; 7 nucleotides align to TRBD2. The germline V gene encodes CDR1 LNHNV and CDR2 YYDKDF (reference sequence). The CDR3 is 14 amino acids. The junction had 3 bases not matched to a gene; V was cut back by 2 bases and J by 3 bases. The CDR3 DNA is TGTGCCACCAGCAGACGGGGGGTGAAAGAGACCCAGTACTTC. Translation gives CATSRRGVKETQYF.

The rearrangement uses TRBV30 and TRBJ2-7; TRBD2 might be the D (6 bases). The V end was cut by 6 bases, the J end by 4 bases, with 19 bases between. This CDR3 is built from 14 residues. Germline V CDR1 and CDR2: GTSNPN, SVGIG (reference sequence). The CDR3 loop reads CACHDSPGTYEQYF. The DNA of the CDR3 is TGTGCCTGCCACGACAGTCCCGGGACTTACGAGCAGTACTTC.

V usage is TRBV6-1 and J usage is TRBJ1-6; a possible D gene is TRBD1 (5 bases). Germline V gene data show CDR1 as MNHNS and CDR2 as SASEGT. With 2 bases removed from V and 7 bases from J, the gap between germline ends came to 12 bases. This CDR3 comprises 15 residues. The CDR3 nucleotides are TGTGCCAGCAGTGAAATTTGGGGGGAGAATTCACCCCTCCACTTT. It encodes CASSEIWGENSPLHF.

The CDR3 loop reads CASSMPPWGRSNQPQHF. The CDR3 DNA reads as TGTGCCAGTAGTATGCCGCCGTGGGGCAGAAGCAATCAGCCCCAGCATTTT. This rearrangement joins TRBV19 to TRBJ1-5; weak D call: TRBD1 (5 bases). Per germline, CDR1 LNHDA and CDR2 SQIVND (reference sequence). This CDR3 has 17 residues. V lost 3 bases to trimming and J lost 1 base, with 16 bases between them.

The gene calls are TRBV3-1 (or the pseudogene TRBV3-2) and TRBJ1-6; D gene unclear. The CDR3 length is 15 residues. The ends were cut back, 4 bases at V and 7 bases at J, with 14 bases in the middle. CDR1 LGHDT and CDR2 YNNKEL come from the germline V gene (reference sequence). DNA for the CDR3: TGTGCCAGCAGCCGAGGCGAGGCTGGGAATTCACCCCTCCACTTT. Its protein product is CASSRGEAGNSPLHF.

The chain couples TRBV3-1 (or the pseudogene TRBV3-2) to TRBJ2-7, with 9 bases matching TRBD1. The CDR3 runs to 14 residues. CDR1 is LGHDT, CDR2 YNNKEL, per germline (reference sequence). The ends lost 1 base at V and 4 bases at J; junction bases unmatched: 2. The CDR3 spells CASSQGQGVYEQYF. The DNA for the CDR3 is TGTGCCAGCAGCCAAGGACAGGGGGTTTACGAGCAGTACTTC.

The chain links TRBV5-1 to TRBJ2-3; D is possibly TRBD2 (6 bases). The length of the CDR3 is 13 residues. CDR1 is SGHRS, CDR2 YFSETQ, per germline. V gave up 4 bases and J gave up 6 bases, with 12 bases separating them. The CDR3: CASSLPSADTQYF. CDR3 nucleotide sequence: TGCGCCAGCAGCCTCCCTAGCGCGGATACGCAGTATTTT.

The chain carries TRBV5-1 and TRBJ1-4; unclear D gene. The CDR3 consists of 14 residues. V was cut by 2 bases and J by 0 bases, with 5 bases left in between. The V gene's germline CDR1 is SGHRS and CDR2 YFSETQ. The CDR3 loop is CASSFGATNEKLFF. The CDR3 nucleotides read TGCGCCAGCAGCTTTGGAGCAACTAATGAAAAACTGTTTTTT.

The chain combines TRBV13 with TRBJ2-5; D uncertain. CDR3 length equals 13 residues. Trimming took 1 base from V and 0 from J, leaving 3 bases between them. Germline V gene data show CDR1 as PRHDT and CDR2 as FYEKMQ (reference sequence). CDR3 sequence reads: CASSLEDQETQYF. CDR3 sequence (DNA): TGTGCCAGCAGCTTAGAGGACCAAGAGACCCAGTACTTC. Full variable domain (missing parts from reference TRBV13 and TRBJ2-5): AAGVIQSPRHLIKEKRETATLKCYPIPRHDTVYWYQQGPGQDPQFLISFYEKMQSDKGSIPDRFSAQQFSDYHSELNMSSLELGDSALYFCASSLEDQETQYFGPGTRLLVL.

This clone showed up just a few times. CDR3 DNA sequence: TGTGCCAGCAGCTTATCACAGGGATTCTACGAGCAGTACTTC. Encoded protein: CASSLSQGFYEQYF. The V gene is TRBV11-2, the J gene TRBJ2-7, with TRBD1 as a possible D gene (6 bases). Germline lookup yields CDR1 SGHAT and CDR2 FQNNGV. V gave up 2 bases and J gave up 3 bases, with 11 bases separating them. CDR3 length: 14 amino acids.

The chain joins TRBV4-3 to TRBJ1-2; 7 bases fit TRBD1. This CDR3 region has 14 residues. The ends lost 8 bases at V and 8 bases at J; junction bases unmatched: 14. From germline, CDR1 is LGHNA and CDR2 YSLEER. The CDR3 DNA sequence: TGCGCCAGCGAGGAGAAAGACAGGGCCCGCGGCTACACCTTC. Protein: CASEEKDRARGYTF.

Comments on this clone: The same CDR3 arises from other DNA sequences in this sample as well. The gene calls are TRBV4-3 and TRBJ2-3; 11 bases line up with TRBD2. This CDR3 comprises 16 residues. Per the germline V gene, CDR1 is LGHNA and CDR2 is YSLEER. V gave up 0 bases and J gave up 1 base; unmatched junction bases: 0. The CDR3 region has the DNA TGCGCCAGCAGCCAAGAACTAGCGGGAGGCACAGATACGCAGTATTTT. Translating it yields CASSQELAGGTDTQYF.

The V gene is TRBV4-2, the J gene TRBJ2-5; 9 positions match TRBD2. This CDR3 region has 17 residues. Germline CDR1 LGHNA, CDR2 YNFKEQ. J lost 5 bases, V lost 4 bases, and 14 bases had no gene match. CDR3 sequence (DNA): TGTGCCAGCAGCCCCTCCGGTGGCGGGAGGGCCGGGGAGACCCAGTACTTC. Protein sequence: CASSPSGGGRAGETQYF.

V is TRBV24-1 and J is TRBJ2-7; D is uncertain. The CDR3 consists of 14 residues. Germline CDR1 KGHDR, CDR2 SFDVKD. V gave up 2 bases and J gave up 2 bases, with 9 bases separating them. Here the CDR3 DNA reads TGTGCCACCAGTGATTCGGTGGGCCCCTACGAGCAGTACTTC. Encoded protein: CATSDSVGPYEQYF.